The 21 T cell receptor beta chains given below trace back to one sample, sequenced in a study of OX40 agonist ivuxolimab in advanced cancers. Clones were sequenced by immunoSEQ multiplex PCR, and TCRdb holds only the in-frame ones, with some missing. Of 55,000 to 80,000 clones listed, roughly 80% are singletons. Material: CD4+ or CD8+ T cells sorted from blood, obtained in a trial of the OX40 agonist ivuxolimab. Source of these receptors: an adult with an advanced solid tumor such as melanoma, head and neck, liver or kidney cancer.

The genes are TRBV27 and TRBJ2-1; D remains unclear. Germline V gene lookup returns CDR1 MNHEY and CDR2 SMNVEV (reference sequence). The CDR3 covers 12 residues. The V gene lost 6 bases and the J gene lost 3 bases, with 6 bases spanning the gap. In DNA, the CDR3 is TGTGCCAGCAGCCTTAACTACAATGAGCAGTTCTTC. It is translated as CASSLNYNEQFF.

The chain recombines TRBV18 with TRBJ2-5, with TRBD2 as a possible D gene (5 bases). The CDR3 runs 14 residues. Trimming removed 2 bases at V and 4 bases at J, with 11 bases between. CDR1 and CDR2 from the germline V gene are KGHSH and LQKENI. CDR3 in amino acids: CASSPTSEGETQYF. The CDR3 nucleotides read TGTGCCAGCTCACCAACTTCAGAGGGAGAGACCCAGTACTTC.

This clone has only one observation. J is TRBJ2-7 and V is TRBV11-2; TRBD2 aligns across 9 bases. The V segment lost 1 base and the J segment 2 bases; nucleotides outside the gene matches: 6. CDR3 length: 16 residues. Germline V gene sequence: CDR1 SGHAT, CDR2 FQNNGV. The CDR3 DNA follows: TGTGCCAGCAGCTTAGGAAATGTAGCGGGAGCCTACGAGCAGTACTTC. Its protein product is CASSLGNVAGAYEQYF.

The chain recombines TRBV10-3 with TRBJ2-1, with 14 bases identical to TRBD2. V dropped 4 bases and J dropped 0; count of bases not matched to a gene: 5. This CDR3 contains 18 residues. Germline CDR1 ENHRY, CDR2 SYGVKD. The CDR3 spells CAISATSGRVSSYNEQFF. DNA of the CDR3: TGTGCCATCAGTGCGACTAGCGGGAGGGTCAGCTCCTACAATGAGCAGTTCTTC.

This chain joins TRBV19 and TRBJ2-1; TRBD1 matches at 12 bases. Trimming at V came to 6 bases and at J to 6 bases, leaving 6 bases not matched to a gene. The CDR3 is 15 residues long. Germline V lookup: CDR1 LNHDA, CDR2 SQIVND (reference sequence). The CDR3 is CASRTGTGGLNEQFF. CDR3 nucleotides: TGTGCCAGTAGGACCGGGACAGGGGGCCTCAATGAGCAGTTCTTC.

The CDR3 DNA sequence: TGTGCCAGCAGCGACTGGGGACAGGGGTGGCAAGAGACCCAGTACTTC. It translates to CASSDWGQGWQETQYF. This sequence joins TRBV5-6 and TRBJ2-5; 10 bases line up with TRBD1. CDR3 length equals 16 residues. V dropped 4 bases and J dropped 2; count of bases not matched to a gene: 8. Per germline, CDR1 SGHDT and CDR2 YYEEEE.

This sequence joins TRBV7-2 and TRBJ1-6; D call uncertain. Germline V gene data show CDR1 as SGHTA and CDR2 as FQGNSA. This CDR3 comprises 14 residues. V was pared by 4 bases and J by 10 bases, with 14 bases between. The CDR3 coding sequence is TGTGCCAGCAGCTCCCAGTTGTCAAACTCACCCCTCCACTTT. Translating it yields CASSSQLSNSPLHF.

The J gene is TRBJ2-4, the V gene TRBV4-3, with a possible D match to TRBD2 (5 bases). V was pared by 0 bases and J by 6 bases, with 9 bases between. Germline loops: CDR1 LGHNA, CDR2 YSLEER. This CDR3 contains 14 residues. The CDR3 sequence is CASSQERAGNIQYF. CDR3 DNA sequence: TGCGCCAGCAGCCAAGAACGGGCGGGAAACATTCAGTACTTC.

This chain uses TRBV5-5 with TRBJ2-7, with 7 bases fitting TRBD1. V was clipped by 2 bases and J by 2 bases; unmatched bases: 7. There are 15 residues in the CDR3. Per the germline V gene, CDR1 is SGHKS and CDR2 is YYEKEE (reference sequence). In nucleotides, the CDR3 is TGTGCCAGCAGCTTTTATGTGGGACAGACCTACGAGCAGTACTTC. Amino acids: CASSFYVGQTYEQYF.

As to this clone: The sample holds other DNA sequences that translate to the same CDR3. The chain has TRBV5-1 and TRBJ2-7; perhaps D is TRBD1 or TRBD2 (5 bases each). V was shortened by 4 bases and J by 2 bases, with 13 bases between the two germline ends. CDR1 SGHRS and CDR2 YFSETQ come from the germline V gene. The CDR3 is 14 residues long. The CDR3 loop reads CASSLGTGTYEQYF. CDR3 coding DNA: TGCGCCAGCAGCCTCGGGACGGGTACCTACGAGCAGTACTTC.

This clone was seen only once. This chain links TRBV6-5 with TRBJ1-1; 8 nucleotides align to TRBD1. V lost 2 bases to trimming and J lost 6 bases; unmatched junction nucleotides: 5. Germline V lookup: CDR1 MNHEY, CDR2 SVGAGI. CDR3 length: 14 residues. The CDR3 loop is CASSYNRGRAEAFF. CDR3 coding DNA: TGTGCCAGCAGTTACAACAGGGGGAGGGCTGAAGCTTTCTTT.

This clone was seen only a few times. V gene TRBV7-2 combines with J gene TRBJ2-3; a possible D gene is TRBD1 (6 bases). The CDR3 totals 16 residues. V was trimmed by 4 bases and J by 1 base, leaving 15 bases between them. CDR1 is SGHTA and CDR2 is FQGNSA in the germline V gene. CDR3 protein: CASSSIQGTGTDTQYF. In DNA, the CDR3 is TGTGCCAGCAGCTCGATACAGGGAACGGGCACAGATACGCAGTATTTT.

The chain carries TRBV9 and TRBJ1-1; 8 bases line up with TRBD1. Trimming removed 3 bases from V and 6 bases from J; junction bases left unmatched: 1. The CDR3 has 12 amino acids. The germline V gene encodes CDR1 SGDLS and CDR2 YYNGEE. DNA for the CDR3: TGTGCCAGCAGCGAACAGGGGGCTGAAGCTTTCTTT. Residues: CASSEQGAEAFF.

The chain carries TRBV5-1 and TRBJ2-3, with D perhaps being TRBD1 or TRBD2 (7 bases each). CDR3 size: 15 residues. V lost 0 bases and J lost 3, with 11 bases in between. The germline gives CDR1 SGHRS, CDR2 YFSETQ. CDR3 protein: CASSLGQGGTDTQYF. The DNA for the CDR3 is TGCGCCAGCAGCTTGGGACAGGGAGGGACAGATACGCAGTATTTT.

This chain links TRBV2 with TRBJ1-2; D remains ambiguous. In germline, CDR1 is SNHLY, CDR2 FYNNEI. The CDR3 contains 14 residues. The V and J ends lost 5 bases and 8 bases respectively, with 18 bases between them. The CDR3 here is CASSLRATTWGYTF. The CDR3 DNA sequence: TGTGCCAGCAGTTTACGGGCCACCACGTGGGGCTACACCTTC.

This clone was seen only once. The gene calls are TRBV28 and TRBJ1-2; TRBD1 matches at 8 bases. V lost 5 bases and J lost 6; bases outside the gene matches: 8. This CDR3 contains 14 residues. CDR1 MDHEN and CDR2 SYDVKM come from the germline V gene. The CDR3 DNA reads TGTGCCAGCAGTCCCCCGGGACAGGCCCATGGCTACACCTTC. It is translated as CASSPPGQAHGYTF.

The V gene is TRBV9, the J gene TRBJ1-2; D unclear. The CDR3 consists of 13 residues. The germline V and J ends were trimmed by 0 bases and 4 bases, with 7 bases remaining between them. CDR1 and CDR2 from the germline V gene are SGDLS and YYNGEE. Here the CDR3 DNA reads TGTGCCAGCAGCGTAGGAGGGTCCTATGGCTACACCTTC. Protein product: CASSVGGSYGYTF.

This clone has a handful of counts. The chain employs TRBV10-2 and TRBJ2-3; no clear D gene. CDR3 length equals 14 residues. The germline V and J ends were trimmed by 3 bases and 0 bases, with 7 bases remaining between them. The germline gives CDR1 WSHSY, CDR2 SAAADI. The CDR3 reads CASSDFSSTDTQYF. The CDR3 DNA sequence: TGCGCCAGCAGTGATTTTTCCAGCACAGATACGCAGTATTTT.

The rearrangement uses TRBV11-3 and TRBJ1-1; TRBD1 agrees at 7 bases. Per germline, CDR1 SGHNT and CDR2 YENEEA. V shed 5 bases and J 1 base; nucleotides not matched to a gene: 7. This CDR3 comprises 15 residues. The CDR3: CASSLGTAQNTEAFF. CDR3 bases: TGTGCCAGCAGCCTCGGGACAGCGCAGAACACTGAAGCTTTCTTT. Together with reference TRBV11-3 and TRBJ1-1, the CDR3 gives the full variable domain: EAGVVQSPRYKIIEKKQPVAFWCNPISGHNTLYWYLQNLGQGPELLIRYENEEAVDDSQLPKDRFSAERLKGVDSTLKIQPAELGDSAVYLCASSLGTAQNTEAFFGQGTRLTVV.

The chain combines TRBV19 with TRBJ1-5; 7 bases align to TRBD1. After removal of 4 bases from V and 5 bases from J, the junction contained 5 bases not matched to a gene. CDR1 is LNHDA, CDR2 SQIVND, per germline (reference sequence). This CDR3 is built from 14 residues. CDR3 sequence reads: CASSRRTGHQPQHF. The DNA for the CDR3 is TGTGCCAGTAGTAGACGGACAGGACATCAGCCCCAGCATTTT.

V is TRBV5-1 and J is TRBJ2-7; 10 nucleotides match TRBD2. The CDR3 is 16 amino acids. Germline assignment: CDR1 SGHRS and CDR2 YFSETQ. V was pared by 5 bases and J by 0 bases, with 8 bases of the junction left unmatched. The CDR3 is CASRPPTSGTSYEQYF. CDR3 sequence (DNA): TGCGCCAGCAGACCTCCTACTAGCGGGACCTCCTACGAGCAGTACTTC.